This record concerns one T cell receptor beta chain sequence. Its antigen remains unidentified. This specimen comes from a study of PD-L1 blockade in urothelial cancer. Study context: Typically, measured as a median, blood samples had 140,000 or so T cells.

Time point: pretreatment peripheral blood. Sequencing used immunoSEQ multiplex PCR; TCRdb keeps in-frame clones, though not all of them. The sample consists of 55,000 to 80,000 clones, roughly 86% of them appearing once. Points from the study as a whole: Sub-median blood TCR clonality before treatment predicted longer survival.

V shed 5 bases and J 2 bases; nucleotides not matched to a gene: 9. The CDR3 contains 15 residues. In germline, CDR1 is ENHRY, CDR2 SYGVKD. The V call is TRBV10-3, the J call TRBJ2-7; 7 bases agree with TRBD2. The starting material was PBMCs, obtained around atezolizumab (anti-PD-L1) treatment. The clonotype comes from a man in his 60s with urothelial cancer. The CDR3 here is CAISNTQRGTYEQYF. CDR3 in DNA: TGTGCCATCAGTAATACGCAGCGGGGAACCTACGAGCAGTACTTC.